This T cell receptor beta chain derives from a study of T cells in Graves' hyperthyroidism and ophthalmopathy. This CDR3 is 15 amino acids long. V was shortened by 0 bases and J by 0 bases, with 6 bases between the two germline ends. The germline V gene encodes CDR1 SGDLS and CDR2 YYNGEE. Authors of the study amplified TCR beta CDR3 regions from RNA transcripts. The HTBI primer set drove a first-round RT-PCR of the TCR CDR3. TCRdb recomputed calls from the multiplex PCR reads with MiXCR, one row per CDR3 protein. The table lists hundreds of thousands of distinct CDR3 sequences, approximately 40% of them singletons.

The chain joins TRBV9 to TRBJ2-2; no reliable D call. Sequenced: blood. The receptor comes from a man between 18 and 35 years old with Graves' hyperthyroidism. The CDR3: CASSVEGTNTGELFF. The CDR3 DNA is TGTGCCAGCAGCGTAGAGGGCACGAACACCGGGGAGCTGTTTTTT. The variable domain in full, with the rest retrieved from reference TRBV9 and TRBJ2-2, is DSGVTQTPKHLITATGQRVTLRCSPRSGDLSVYWYQQSLDQGLQFLIQYYNGEERAKGNILERFSAQQFPDLHSELNLSSLELGDSALYFCASSVEGTNTGELFFGEGSRLTVL.